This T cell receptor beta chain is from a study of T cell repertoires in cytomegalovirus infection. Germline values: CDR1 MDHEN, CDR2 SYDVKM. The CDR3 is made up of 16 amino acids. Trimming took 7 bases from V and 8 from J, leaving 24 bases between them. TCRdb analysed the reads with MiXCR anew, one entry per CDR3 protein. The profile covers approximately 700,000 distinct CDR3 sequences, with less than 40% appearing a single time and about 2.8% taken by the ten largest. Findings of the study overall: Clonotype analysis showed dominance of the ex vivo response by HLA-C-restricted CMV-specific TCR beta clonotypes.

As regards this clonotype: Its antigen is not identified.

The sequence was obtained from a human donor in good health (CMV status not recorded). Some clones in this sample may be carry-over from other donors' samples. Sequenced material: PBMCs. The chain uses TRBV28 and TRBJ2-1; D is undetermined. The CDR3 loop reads CASKGDEVVSNHEQFF. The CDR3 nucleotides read TGTGCCAGCAAGGGCGATGAGGTAGTATCTAACCATGAGCAGTTCTTC.